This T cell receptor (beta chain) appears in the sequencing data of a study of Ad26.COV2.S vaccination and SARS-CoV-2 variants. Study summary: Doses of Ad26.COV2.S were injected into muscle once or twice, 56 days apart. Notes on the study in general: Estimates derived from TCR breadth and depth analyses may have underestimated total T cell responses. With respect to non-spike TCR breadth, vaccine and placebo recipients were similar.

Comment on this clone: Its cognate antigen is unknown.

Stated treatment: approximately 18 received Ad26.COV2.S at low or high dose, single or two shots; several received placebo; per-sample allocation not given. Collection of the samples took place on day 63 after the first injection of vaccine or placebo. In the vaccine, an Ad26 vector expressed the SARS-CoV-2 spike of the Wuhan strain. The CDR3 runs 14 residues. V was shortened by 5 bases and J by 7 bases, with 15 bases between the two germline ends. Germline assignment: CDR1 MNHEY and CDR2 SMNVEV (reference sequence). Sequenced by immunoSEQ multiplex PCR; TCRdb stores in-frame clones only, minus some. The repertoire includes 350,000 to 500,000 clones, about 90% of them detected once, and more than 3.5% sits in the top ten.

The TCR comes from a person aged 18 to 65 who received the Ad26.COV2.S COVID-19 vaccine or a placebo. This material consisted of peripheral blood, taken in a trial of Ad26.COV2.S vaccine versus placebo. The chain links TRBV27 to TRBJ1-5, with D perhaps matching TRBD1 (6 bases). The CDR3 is CASSPTPGAQPQHF. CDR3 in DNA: TGTGCCAGCAGTCCTACCCCAGGGGCCCAGCCCCAGCATTTT.